The 32 T cell receptor beta chains given below trace back to one sample, sequenced in a study of shared clonotypes between healthy human individuals. Assay used: immunoSEQ multiplex PCR; TCRdb lists only in-frame clones, some missing. The sample records over 950,000 clones, approximately 80% being singletons. Specimen: memory CD4+ T cells from PBMCs. The subset was: CD45RA-negative fraction. Receptors originate from a man between 18 and 35 years old in good health. Some clones in this sample may be carry-over from other donors' samples.

The chain recombines TRBV4-1 with TRBJ2-6; D may be TRBD1 (6 bases). The V end lost 1 base, the J end lost 3 bases, and 10 bases lay between the germline ends. This CDR3 comprises 16 residues. CDR1 is MGHRA, CDR2 YSYEKL, per germline. DNA of the CDR3: TGCGCCAGCAGCCAAGCAAGGGGGAGTGGGGCCAACGTCCTGACTTTC. It encodes CASSQARGSGANVLTF.

Points on this clone: Other DNA variants within this sample encode the same CDR3. The rearrangement links TRBV18 to TRBJ2-1; D unclear. Germline V gives CDR1 KGHSH, CDR2 LQKENI. V lost 3 bases and J 1 base, leaving 10 bases between the germline ends. The CDR3 loop spans 15 amino acids. The CDR3 DNA reads TGTGCCAGCTCACCTACCCTCGGGTCCTACAATGAGCAGTTCTTC. It codes for CASSPTLGSYNEQFF. Combining the CDR3 with reference TRBV18 and TRBJ2-1 gives the whole variable domain NAGVMQNPRHLVRRRGQEARLRCSPMKGHSHVYWYRQLPEEGLKFMVYLQKENIIDESGMPKERFSAEFPKEGPSILRIQQVVRGDSAAYFCASSPTLGSYNEQFFGPGTRLTVL.

The V call is TRBV4-3, the J call TRBJ2-7; no definite D call. Germline values: CDR1 LGHNA, CDR2 YSLEER. The CDR3 contains 15 residues. V was cut by 0 bases and J by 4 bases, with 13 bases left in between. The CDR3 protein is CASSQELGRDYEQYF. The CDR3, as DNA: TGCGCCAGCAGCCAAGAGTTGGGCCGAGATTACGAGCAGTACTTC.

The V and J genes are TRBV2 and TRBJ1-1, with D hard to call. The CDR3 is made up of 14 amino acids. Germline V CDR1 and CDR2: SNHLY, FYNNEI. V lost 9 bases and J 0 bases, leaving 14 bases between the germline ends. The CDR3 here is CASTITAMNTEAFF. For the CDR3, the DNA is TGTGCCAGTACTATTACAGCTATGAACACTGAAGCTTTCTTT.

This clone was observed a few times. The sample holds other DNA sequences that translate to the same CDR3. The genes are TRBV28 and TRBJ1-2; D gene uncertain. V lost 6 bases and J 0 bases, leaving 5 bases between the germline ends. Germline values: CDR1 MDHEN, CDR2 SYDVKM. The CDR3 length is 12 residues. CDR3 residues: CASSRANYGYTF. The CDR3 DNA reads as TGTGCCAGCAGCCGCGCTAACTATGGCTACACCTTC.

The chain carries TRBV29-1 and TRBJ2-7; TRBD1 is a possible D gene (6 bases). V was clipped by 6 bases and J by 3 bases, with 9 bases between them. The germline V gene encodes CDR1 SQVTM and CDR2 ANQGSEA. CDR3 length: 11 amino acids. The DNA of the CDR3 is TGCAGCGTACGACAGGTCTACGAGCAGTACTTC. Amino acids: CSVRQVYEQYF.

The V call is TRBV29-1, the J call TRBJ2-3, with 10 bases that match TRBD1. Germline CDR1 and CDR2: SQVTM and ANQGSEA. CDR3 length equals 15 residues. V trimming: 5 bases; J trimming: 5 bases; junction bases outside the gene matches: 10. The DNA of the CDR3 is TGCAGCGTTTCCCGGGGACAGGGGAATGAAGATACGCAGTATTTT. Translated, it gives CSVSRGQGNEDTQYF.

The J gene is TRBJ2-7, the V gene TRBV5-1, with unresolved D. V shed 4 bases and J shed 3 bases, with 8 bases lying between them. Germline CDR1 SGHRS, CDR2 YFSETQ. The CDR3 is 12 amino acids. The CDR3 region has the DNA TGCGCCAGCAGCAGTACGATCTACGAGCAGTACTTC. This encodes CASSSTIYEQYF.

The V call is TRBV30, the J call TRBJ1-2; D gene uncertain. The CDR3 sequence is 12 residues long. The germline CDR1 and CDR2 sequences are GTSNPN and SVGIG (reference sequence). V was cut by 1 base and J by 3 bases, with 6 bases left in between. CDR3: CAWSAPDYGYTF. The CDR3 bases are TGTGCCTGGAGTGCCCCAGACTATGGCTACACCTTC.

This clone showed up just once. The CDR3 bases are TGTGCCAGCAGGGGGACAACCCGCCTGGCGCCCTACTACGAGCAGTACTTC. Translation gives CASRGTTRLAPYYEQYF. The gene calls are TRBV28 and TRBJ2-7, with a tentative D call TRBD1 (6 bases). The CDR3 loop spans 17 amino acids. Trimming pared 6 bases from V and 3 bases from J, leaving 24 bases between. Germline loops: CDR1 MDHEN, CDR2 SYDVKM.

This rearrangement joins TRBV14 to TRBJ2-7; D is ambiguous. Trimming took off 0 bases at V and 0 bases at J, with 9 bases between the two ends. There are 15 residues in the CDR3. CDR1 SGHDN and CDR2 FVKESK come from the germline V gene. The CDR3 nucleotides are TGTGCCAGCAGCCAAGATTGGATAAGCTCCTACGAGCAGTACTTC. Translation: CASSQDWISSYEQYF.

A remark on this clone: Within the sample, other DNA sequences also encode this same CDR3. The chain uses TRBV4-2 and TRBJ2-1; TRBD2 matches at 10 bases. The CDR3 is 16 residues long. The germline gives CDR1 LGHNA, CDR2 YNFKEQ. Trimming removed 0 bases from V and 2 bases from J; junction bases left unmatched: 1. In DNA form, the CDR3 reads TGTGCCAGCAGCCAAGATCTAGCGGGAGCCTACAATGAGCAGTTCTTC. This gives the protein CASSQDLAGAYNEQFF.

For this clone: With a far larger clone one base away, a read error is the likely cause. The same CDR3 arises from other DNA sequences in this sample as well. The chain recombines TRBV7-9 with TRBJ2-3; the D gene is possibly TRBD1 (5 bases). Trimming removed 5 bases from V and 5 bases from J, with 5 bases in between. The CDR3 totals 11 residues. Germline CDR1 and CDR2: SEHNR and FQNEAQ (reference sequence). The DNA for the CDR3 is TGTGCCAGCAGCAGGGGAGATACGCAGTATTTT. Its protein product is CASSRGDTQYF.

This clone was seen a handful of times. This chain connects TRBV5-1 to TRBJ2-7; 13 bases are a match to TRBD2. The CDR3 is 20 amino acids. With V trimmed by 0 bases and J by 2 bases, 14 bases remained unmatched. Per the germline V gene, CDR1 is SGHRS and CDR2 is YFSETQ. The CDR3 sequence is CASSLDWGLAGLTPTYEQYF. CDR3 in DNA: TGCGCCAGCAGCTTGGACTGGGGACTAGCGGGACTCACCCCCACCTACGAGCAGTACTTC.

This clone appeared a few times. Other DNA sequences within the sample encode an identical CDR3. This chain connects TRBV6-6 to TRBJ1-1, with TRBD1 matching over 9 bases. The V gene end was trimmed by 5 bases and the J gene end by 2 bases; junction bases not matched to a gene: 3. Germline V gene sequence: CDR1 MNHNY, CDR2 SVGAGI (reference sequence). The length of the CDR3 is 14 residues. The chain's CDR3 is CASSRGQGNTEAFF. CDR3 nucleotide sequence: TGTGCCAGCAGTCGGGGACAGGGCAACACTGAAGCTTTCTTT.

Note on this clone: Other DNA sequences within the sample encode an identical CDR3. This chain uses TRBV9 with TRBJ1-1; maybe TRBD1 (5 bases). The germline gives CDR1 SGDLS, CDR2 YYNGEE. The V and J ends lost 4 bases and 4 bases respectively, with 14 bases between them. CDR3 length: 14 amino acids. The DNA of the CDR3 is TGTGCCAGCAGCCCAACTCTTGGGGGCACTGAAGCTTTCTTT. Its translation: CASSPTLGGTEAFF.

The chain joins TRBV5-1 to TRBJ2-1, with TRBD1 as a possible D gene (6 bases). Trimming removed 4 bases from V and 8 bases from J, with 16 bases in between. The CDR3 totals 14 residues. Germline V lookup: CDR1 SGHRS, CDR2 YFSETQ. The CDR3 DNA reads as TGCGCCAGCAGCGCGACCACAGGGAGTGATGAGCAGTTCTTC. Amino acid sequence: CASSATTGSDEQFF.

With respect to this clone: The same CDR3 is also encoded by other DNA sequences in this sample. The chain couples TRBV25-1 to TRBJ2-3; 7 bases line up with TRBD2. Trimming cost V 4 bases and J 0 bases; bases outside gene matches: 4. The germline CDR1 and CDR2 sequences are MGHDK and SYGVNS. The CDR3 extends over 15 amino acids. CDR3 region: CASSVSSGSTDTQYF. DNA for the CDR3: TGTGCCAGCAGTGTCTCTAGCGGAAGCACAGATACGCAGTATTTT.

V gene TRBV7-2 combines with J gene TRBJ2-7, with 7 bases lining up with TRBD2. V dropped 7 bases and J dropped 2; count of bases not matched to a gene: 11. This CDR3 is 15 amino acids long. Germline V CDR1 and CDR2: SGHTA, FQGNSA. CDR3 in amino acids: CASTFQQGLTYEQYF. DNA for the CDR3: TGTGCCAGCACCTTTCAGCAGGGACTAACCTACGAGCAGTACTTC.

The chain recombines TRBV9 with TRBJ1-1; weak D call: TRBD1 (6 bases). CDR1 SGDLS and CDR2 YYNGEE come from the germline V gene. The CDR3 covers 16 residues. V was pared by 3 bases and J by 3 bases, with 18 bases between. In DNA form, the CDR3 reads TGTGCCAGCAGCGCGCCTCCGGGGGCCACCGACACTGAAGCTTTCTTT. Amino acids: CASSAPPGATDTEAFF.

The chain recombines TRBV28 with TRBJ2-7; TRBD1 matches 7 bases. Germline values: CDR1 MDHEN, CDR2 SYDVKM. The V gene end was trimmed by 5 bases and the J gene end by 2 bases; junction bases not matched to a gene: 9. This CDR3 comprises 15 residues. CDR3 protein: CASSPHGTAPYEQYF. The CDR3 nucleotides read TGTGCCAGCAGTCCTCACGGGACAGCTCCCTACGAGCAGTACTTC.

V is TRBV28 and J is TRBJ1-4; maybe TRBD1 (6 bases). The germline V gene has CDR1 MDHEN and CDR2 SYDVKM. V was cut by 5 bases and J by 4 bases, with 11 bases left in between. CDR3 length: 14 residues. The CDR3 nucleotides are TGTGCCAGCAGTCTACAGGGCGATAATGAAAAACTGTTTTTT. This gives the protein CASSLQGDNEKLFF.

This chain links TRBV4-1 with TRBJ2-3, with 11 bases fitting TRBD2. Germline-derived CDR1 and CDR2 are MGHRA and YSYEKL. Trimming cost V 3 bases and J 2 bases; bases outside gene matches: 7. The CDR3 loop spans 17 amino acids. The CDR3 region has the DNA TGCGCCAGCAGCCAGATGGGGACTAGCGGCCTCACAGATACGCAGTATTTT. Its protein is CASSQMGTSGLTDTQYF.

V usage is TRBV5-6 and J usage is TRBJ2-5, with D perhaps matching TRBD1 or TRBD2 (5 bases each). Near its end, the DNA agrees better with TRBJ2-7, so the J call may be wrong. Germline V CDR1 and CDR2: SGHDT, YYEEEE. This CDR3 region has 13 residues. The CDR3 sequence is CASRLGGSYEQYF. The CDR3 coding sequence is TGTGCCAGCAGGCTTGGGGGTTCCTACGAGCAGTACTTC.

The rearrangement uses TRBV15 and TRBJ2-7; 8 nucleotides match TRBD1. V trimming: 4 bases; J trimming: 4 bases; junction bases outside the gene matches: 9. The CDR3 has 15 amino acids. Germline CDR1 is LNHNV and CDR2 is YYDKDF (reference sequence). CDR3 protein: CATSKPGTGFYEQYF. CDR3 nucleotide sequence: TGTGCCACCAGCAAACCCGGGACAGGATTTTACGAGCAGTACTTC.

The rearrangement links TRBV19 to TRBJ2-1, with TRBD2 matching 11 bases. Germline V CDR1 and CDR2: LNHDA, SQIVND (reference sequence). The CDR3 consists of 16 residues. After removal of 4 bases from V and 1 base from J, the junction contained 3 bases not matched to a gene. DNA of the CDR3: TGTGCCAGTAGTACGGGGACTAGCGGTTCCTACAATGAGCAGTTCTTC. Translation gives CASSTGTSGSYNEQFF.

The CDR3 sequence is CASSLESWTGVAFF. The CDR3 bases are TGCGCCAGCAGCTTGGAATCCTGGACAGGGGTGGCTTTCTTT. This chain uses TRBV5-1 with TRBJ1-1; 9 positions agree with TRBD1. CDR1 SGHRS and CDR2 YFSETQ come from the germline V gene. The CDR3 is 14 residues long. The J segment lost 11 bases and the V segment lost 0 bases, leaving 8 bases of the junction unmatched.

This clone appeared a few times. The J gene is TRBJ2-7, the V gene TRBV19; 8 bases match TRBD2. Germline loops: CDR1 LNHDA, CDR2 SQIVND (reference sequence). Losses at the gene ends were 10 bases for V and 4 bases for J; bases not matched to a gene: 9. The CDR3 loop spans 13 amino acids. This CDR3 is CATSERETYEQYF. The CDR3, as DNA: TGTGCCACGTCGGAGCGGGAGACTTACGAGCAGTACTTC.

Points on this clone: The sample holds other DNA sequences that translate to the same CDR3. The V and J genes are TRBV5-1 and TRBJ2-5; D is ambiguous. Trimming pared 0 bases from V and 4 bases from J, leaving 10 bases between. The CDR3 spans 14 residues. CDR1 is SGHRS, CDR2 YFSETQ, per germline. CDR3 sequence (DNA): TGCGCCAGCAGCTTGGAAGGTAGCTCAGAGACCCAGTACTTC. This translates into CASSLEGSSETQYF.

The chain carries TRBV4-3 and TRBJ1-2, with TRBD1 matching over 8 bases. In germline, CDR1 is LGHNA, CDR2 YSLEER. The CDR3 is 15 amino acids. The V segment lost 3 bases and the J segment 7 bases; nucleotides outside the gene matches: 10. The CDR3 loop reads CASSQGDRGSGGYTF. The CDR3 DNA follows: TGCGCCAGCAGCCAGGGCGACAGGGGCAGCGGTGGCTACACCTTC.

This clone was observed a single time. The rearrangement joins TRBV18 to TRBJ1-2, with a weak D call TRBD1 (5 bases). V was shortened by 3 bases and J by 3 bases, with 11 bases between the two germline ends. This CDR3 region has 14 residues. Germline values: CDR1 KGHSH, CDR2 LQKENI. The CDR3 bases are TGTGCCAGCTCACCTACGACAGCCTACTATGGCTACACCTTC. Its protein product is CASSPTTAYYGYTF.

This clone was seen a few times. CDR3 protein: CASITGTGMGYTF. The CDR3 DNA follows: TGTGCCAGTATCACCGGGACAGGGATGGGCTACACCTTC. The chain employs TRBV28 and TRBJ1-2; the match to TRBD1 covers 9 bases. Losses at the gene ends were 9 bases for V and 8 bases for J; bases not matched to a gene: 10. The CDR3 is 13 amino acids. The germline V gene has CDR1 MDHEN and CDR2 SYDVKM.